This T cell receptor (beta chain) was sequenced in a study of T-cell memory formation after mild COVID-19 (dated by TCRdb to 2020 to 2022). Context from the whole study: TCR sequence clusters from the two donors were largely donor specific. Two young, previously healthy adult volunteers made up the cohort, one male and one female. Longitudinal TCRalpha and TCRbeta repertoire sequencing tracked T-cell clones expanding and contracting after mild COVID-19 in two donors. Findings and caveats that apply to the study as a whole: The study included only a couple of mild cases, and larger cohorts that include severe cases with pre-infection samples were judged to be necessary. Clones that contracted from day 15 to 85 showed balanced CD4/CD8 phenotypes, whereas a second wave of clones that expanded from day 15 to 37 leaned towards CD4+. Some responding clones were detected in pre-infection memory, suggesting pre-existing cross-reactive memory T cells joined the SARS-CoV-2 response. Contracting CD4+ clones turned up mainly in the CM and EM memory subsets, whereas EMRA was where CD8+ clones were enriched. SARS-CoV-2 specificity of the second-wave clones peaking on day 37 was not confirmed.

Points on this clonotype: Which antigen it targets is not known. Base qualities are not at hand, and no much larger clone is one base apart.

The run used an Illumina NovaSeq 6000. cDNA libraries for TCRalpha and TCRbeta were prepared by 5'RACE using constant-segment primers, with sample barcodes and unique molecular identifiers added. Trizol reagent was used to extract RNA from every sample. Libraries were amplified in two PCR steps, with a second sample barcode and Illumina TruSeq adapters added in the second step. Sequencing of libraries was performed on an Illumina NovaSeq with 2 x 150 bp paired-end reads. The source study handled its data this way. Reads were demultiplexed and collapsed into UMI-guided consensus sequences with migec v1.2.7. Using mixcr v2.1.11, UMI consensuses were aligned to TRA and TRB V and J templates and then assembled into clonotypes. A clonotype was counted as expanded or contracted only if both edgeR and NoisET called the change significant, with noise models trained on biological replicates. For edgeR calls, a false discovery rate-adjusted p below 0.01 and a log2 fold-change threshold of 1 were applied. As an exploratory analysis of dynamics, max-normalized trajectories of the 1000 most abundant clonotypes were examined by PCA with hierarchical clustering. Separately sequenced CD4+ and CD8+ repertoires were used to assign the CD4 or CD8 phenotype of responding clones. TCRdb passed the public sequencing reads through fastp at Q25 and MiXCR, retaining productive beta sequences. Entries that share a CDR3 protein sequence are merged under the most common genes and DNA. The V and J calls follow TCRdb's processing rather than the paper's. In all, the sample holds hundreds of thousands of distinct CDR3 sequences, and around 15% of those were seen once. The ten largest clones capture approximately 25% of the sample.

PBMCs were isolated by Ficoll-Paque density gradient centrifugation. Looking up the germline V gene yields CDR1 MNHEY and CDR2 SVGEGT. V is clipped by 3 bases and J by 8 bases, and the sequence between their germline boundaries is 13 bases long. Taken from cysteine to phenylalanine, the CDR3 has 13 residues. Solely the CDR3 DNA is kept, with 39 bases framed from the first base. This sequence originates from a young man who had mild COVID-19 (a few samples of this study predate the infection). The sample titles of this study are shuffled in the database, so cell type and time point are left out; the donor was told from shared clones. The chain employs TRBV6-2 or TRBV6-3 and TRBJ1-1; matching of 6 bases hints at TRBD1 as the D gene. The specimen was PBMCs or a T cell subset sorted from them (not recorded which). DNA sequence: TGTGCCAGCAGTTATCCAGGACAGACCGAAGCTTTCTTT. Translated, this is CASSYPGQTEAFF.